The 32 T cell receptor beta chains reported below all come from one sample, sequenced in a study of human T cells and chemical hapten exposure. One entry per CDR3 protein results from TCRdb running MiXCR on the RACE reads. The data contain some 380,000 distinct CDR3 sequences, around 5% of them singletons. Regarding time point: patch test 1, 2 weeks after DPC sensitization. Treatment in this sample: therapeutic diphenylcyclopropenone sensitization with weekly scalp DPC. Material: whole blood, obtained in connection with sensitization to the hapten diphenylcyclopropenone (DPC). The receptors shown here come from a woman between 45 and 60 years old with alopecia areata. Some clones in this sample may be carry-over from other donors' samples.

J is TRBJ1-1 and V is TRBV14; 9 bases fit TRBD1. Germline V gives CDR1 SGHDN, CDR2 FVKESK. There are 17 residues in the CDR3. V was clipped by 4 bases and J by 5 bases; unmatched bases: 14. The DNA for the CDR3 is TGTGCCAGCAGCCTCCGGGGGGGACAGGGAAGAGGTACTGAAGCTTTCTTT. Translation: CASSLRGGQGRGTEAFF.

The chain combines TRBV7-9 with TRBJ2-3; D might be TRBD1 (6 bases). The CDR3 length is 19 residues. V lost 11 bases, J lost 2 bases, and 32 bases lay in between. Germline V lookup: CDR1 SEHNR, CDR2 FQNEAQ (reference sequence). The CDR3 DNA follows: TGTGCCGGGGAGCCCCAATTAGGGGGAAAGGGCCCCCTCACAGATACGCAGTATTTT. The encoded protein is CAGEPQLGGKGPLTDTQYF. Filled out from reference TRBV7-9 and TRBJ2-3, the complete variable domain reads DTGVSQNPRHKITKRGQNVTFRCDPISEHNRLYWYRQTLGQGPEFLTYFQNEAQLEKSRLLSDRFSAERPKGSFSTLEIQRTEQGDSAMYLCAGEPQLGGKGPLTDTQYFGPGTRLTVL.

This clonotype appeared many times. The genes are TRBV7-9 and TRBJ2-3; 11 nucleotides match TRBD2. There are 16 residues in the CDR3. Losses at the gene ends were 3 bases for V and 6 bases for J; bases not matched to a gene: 8. Germline CDR1 is SEHNR and CDR2 is FQNEAQ (reference sequence). The CDR3 protein is CASSFSVAGGRDTQYF. The DNA for the CDR3 is TGTGCCAGCAGCTTTTCAGTAGCGGGGGGGCGCGATACGCAGTATTTT. The variable domain in full, with the rest retrieved from reference TRBV7-9 and TRBJ2-3, is DTGVSQNPRHKITKRGQNVTFRCDPISEHNRLYWYRQTLGQGPEFLTYFQNEAQLEKSRLLSDRFSAERPKGSFSTLEIQRTEQGDSAMYLCASSFSVAGGRDTQYFGPGTRLTVL.

This clonotype has at least ten counts. V usage is TRBV7-2 and J usage is TRBJ2-7, with D perhaps being TRBD1 or TRBD2 (5 bases each). Germline CDR1 SGHTA, CDR2 FQGNSA. V gave up 5 bases and J gave up 2 bases, with 13 bases separating them. The CDR3 totals 14 residues. CDR3 DNA sequence: TGTGCCAGCAGCCCCGGGGCACCAGCCTACGAGCAGTACTTC. This encodes CASSPGAPAYEQYF.

The chain recombines TRBV27 with TRBJ1-1; D is unclear. CDR1 is MNHEY, CDR2 SMNVEV, per germline (reference sequence). The CDR3 length is 14 residues. Trimming cost V 3 bases and J 0 bases, with 8 bases left between them. The CDR3 reads CASSFTAVNTEAFF. The CDR3 DNA sequence: TGTGCCAGCAGTTTCACGGCGGTGAACACTGAAGCTTTCTTT.

The chain links TRBV6-1 to TRBJ2-3; D might be TRBD2 (6 bases). The CDR3 has 16 amino acids. V was shortened by 3 bases and J by 4 bases, with 17 bases between the two germline ends. Germline values: CDR1 MNHNS, CDR2 SASEGT. The chain's CDR3 is CASSDRASAWADTQYF. The CDR3, as DNA: TGTGCCAGCAGTGATAGGGCTAGCGCTTGGGCAGATACGCAGTATTTT.

This clonotype occurred many times. V usage is TRBV29-1 and J usage is TRBJ1-1; D not resolved. Germline CDR1 and CDR2: SQVTM and ANQGSEA. The CDR3 is 10 amino acids. V dropped 4 bases and J dropped 3 bases, with 3 bases sitting between them. For the CDR3, the DNA is TGCAGCGTTGTGGACACTGAAGCTTTCTTT. Its translation is CSVVDTEAFF.

This clonotype appeared a single time. This chain connects TRBV27 to TRBJ1-5, with 7 bases that match TRBD1. The V gene end was trimmed by 5 bases and the J gene end by 6 bases; junction bases not matched to a gene: 13. In germline, CDR1 is MNHEY, CDR2 SMNVEV (reference sequence). This CDR3 contains 16 residues. CDR3 in amino acids: CASSLAGGSVGQPQHF. The CDR3 DNA sequence: TGTGCCAGCAGTCTAGCAGGGGGAAGTGTCGGTCAGCCCCAGCATTTT.

This clonotype appeared many times. The J gene is TRBJ2-5, the V gene TRBV7-9, with D uncertain. CDR3 length equals 13 residues. Germline CDR1 is SEHNR and CDR2 is FQNEAQ (reference sequence). V was clipped by 1 base and J by 5 bases, with 8 bases between them. The CDR3 nucleotides are TGTGCCAGCAGCTTAGTACTGGATGAGACCCAGTACTTC. It specifies CASSLVLDETQYF.

At least ten counts were recorded for this clonotype. The rearrangement joins TRBV29-1 to TRBJ2-7; no definite D call. Germline lookup yields CDR1 SQVTM and CDR2 ANQGSEA. CDR3 length equals 12 residues. The germline V and J ends were trimmed by 4 bases and 2 bases, with 9 bases remaining between them. CDR3 DNA sequence: TGCAGCGTTGGCGTCTCTGCCTACGAGCAGTACTTC. Its translation is CSVGVSAYEQYF.

In this sample, this clonotype turned up many times. This sequence joins TRBV29-1 and TRBJ1-5, with D possibly matching TRBD1 (6 bases). Germline CDR1 and CDR2: SQVTM and ANQGSEA. The CDR3 spans 13 residues. Trimming took off 4 bases at V and 3 bases at J, with 10 bases between the two ends. CDR3 nucleotide sequence: TGCAGCGTTGTTGCAGGGGACAATCAGCCCCAGCATTTT. It is translated as CSVVAGDNQPQHF.

The table lists this clonotype with a few counts. The rearrangement uses TRBV4-3 and TRBJ1-4; D not certain. Germline-derived CDR1 and CDR2 are LGHNA and YSLEER. Trimming took off 0 bases at V and 6 bases at J, with 17 bases between the two ends. The CDR3 contains 17 residues. The CDR3 spells CASSQDVYRGSDEKLFF. CDR3 in DNA: TGCGCCAGCAGCCAAGATGTGTATCGGGGAAGTGATGAAAAACTGTTTTTT.

This clonotype turned up a few times. V and J are TRBV28 and TRBJ2-5; a weak D match, TRBD2 (5 bases). Trimming took 6 bases from V and 5 from J, leaving 16 bases between them. In germline, CDR1 is MDHEN, CDR2 SYDVKM. This CDR3 is built from 14 residues. The CDR3 protein is CASSLTREVETQYF. In nucleotides, the CDR3 is TGTGCCAGCAGCCTTACTAGAGAGGTGGAGACCCAGTACTTC.

This clonotype has at least ten counts. The chain's CDR3 is CASSQHRGRNSGYTF. CDR3 nucleotides: TGCGCCAGCAGCCAACACAGGGGGCGGAATTCTGGCTACACCTTC. This chain links TRBV4-3 with TRBJ1-2; TRBD1 matches at 9 bases. J gave up 7 bases and V 2 bases, and 8 bases lay outside the gene matches. Germline V CDR1 and CDR2: LGHNA, YSLEER. The CDR3 has 15 amino acids.

In this sample, this clonotype turned up many times. The gene calls are TRBV27 and TRBJ1-1; D not resolved. The CDR3 length is 13 residues. Germline values: CDR1 MNHEY, CDR2 SMNVEV (reference sequence). V lost 2 bases and J lost 1, with 5 bases in between. Here the CDR3 DNA reads TGTGCCAGCAGTTTAACTCCGAACACTGAAGCTTTCTTT. This translates into CASSLTPNTEAFF.

The chain employs TRBV27 and TRBJ1-5, with TRBD1 matching 9 bases. V shed 4 bases and J 4 bases; nucleotides not matched to a gene: 5. Germline V CDR1 and CDR2: MNHEY, SMNVEV (reference sequence). The CDR3 runs to 15 residues. CDR3 sequence: CASSSHGTGNQPQHF. The CDR3 DNA is TGTGCCAGCAGTTCACACGGGACAGGGAATCAGCCCCAGCATTTT.

Concerning this clonotype: Given a much more abundant clone one base away, this may be a read error. The chain couples TRBV28 to TRBJ1-2; 12 nucleotides align to TRBD1. The CDR3 sequence is 14 residues long. J gave up 8 bases and V 4 bases, and 5 bases lay outside the gene matches. Germline V CDR1 and CDR2: MDHEN, SYDVKM. As DNA, the CDR3 is TGTGCCAGCAGTTCGCAAGGGACAGGGGGCGGCTACACCTTC. Its translation is CASSSQGTGGGYTF.

The chain is built from TRBV6-5 and TRBJ1-2, with 8 bases that match TRBD1. The CDR3 consists of 13 residues. The V gene end was trimmed by 6 bases and the J gene end by 6 bases; junction bases not matched to a gene: 6. Germline CDR1 reads MNHEY; CDR2 reads SVGAGI. The CDR3 protein is CASSGQGAHGYTF. CDR3 sequence (DNA): TGTGCCAGCAGCGGACAGGGAGCCCATGGCTACACCTTC.

This clonotype was seen many times. This chain links TRBV3-1 with TRBJ2-1; 7 bases match TRBD2. Germline V gene data show CDR1 as LGHDT and CDR2 as YNNKEL (reference sequence). The V gene end was trimmed by 6 bases and the J gene end by 6 bases; junction bases not matched to a gene: 8. The CDR3 is made up of 14 amino acids. CDR3 sequence: CASRPTSSRNEQFF. The CDR3 nucleotides read TGTGCCAGCAGACCGACTAGCTCCCGCAATGAGCAGTTCTTC.

This clonotype was counted between two and nine times. The rearrangement joins TRBV4-3 to TRBJ1-4; D is undetermined. Between the trimmed V and J ends, which lost 0 bases and 5 bases, there was a span of 4 bases. The CDR3 runs to 13 residues. Germline assignment: CDR1 LGHNA and CDR2 YSLEER. The CDR3 DNA reads TGCGCCAGCAGCCAAGATCGGAATGAAAAACTGTTTTTT. This encodes CASSQDRNEKLFF.

This clonotype was found many times. The V call is TRBV11-2, the J call TRBJ1-4, with 8 bases identical to TRBD1. The germline gives CDR1 SGHAT, CDR2 FQNNGV. This CDR3 comprises 15 residues. With V trimmed by 0 bases and J by 7 bases, 4 bases remained unmatched. The CDR3 nucleotides are TGTGCCAGCAGCTTAGATCACAGGGGGAGTGAAAAACTGTTTTTT. Translating gives CASSLDHRGSEKLFF.

This clonotype has a handful of counts. The V gene is TRBV5-5, the J gene TRBJ1-1, with D possibly TRBD1 on 5 matching bases. The CDR3 is 14 residues long. V was cut by 0 bases and J by 8 bases, with 14 bases left in between. The germline V gene encodes CDR1 SGHKS and CDR2 YYEKEE (reference sequence). CDR3 in amino acids: CASSLDWEGTEAFF. The CDR3 nucleotides read TGTGCCAGCAGCTTGGATTGGGAAGGGACCGAAGCTTTCTTT.

This chain links TRBV6-5 with TRBJ2-6; D remains unclear. CDR1 and CDR2 (germline): MNHEY, SVGAGI. V lost 8 bases to trimming and J lost 3 bases, with 2 bases between them. This CDR3 comprises 11 residues. The CDR3 nucleotides are TGTGCCAGCGGTGGGGCCAACGTCCTGACTTTC. It specifies CASGGANVLTF.

This clonotype was found many times. The chain employs TRBV7-2 and TRBJ2-5, with a weak D call TRBD2 (6 bases). This CDR3 spans 15 amino acids. The germline CDR1 and CDR2 sequences are SGHTA and FQGNSA. V was cut by 5 bases and J by 4 bases, with 17 bases left in between. CDR3 DNA sequence: TGTGCCAGCAGCCAAACATCTAATAGCGGAGAGACCCAGTACTTC. Translated, it gives CASSQTSNSGETQYF.

This clonotype was recorded many times. The rearrangement uses TRBV12-3 or TRBV12-4 and TRBJ2-7, with D hard to call. The V end lost 5 bases, the J end lost 6 bases, and 11 bases lay between the germline ends. The CDR3 has 12 residues. The CDR3 spells CASSASTIEQYF. The CDR3 DNA is TGTGCCAGCAGTGCTTCAACGATCGAGCAGTACTTC.

J is TRBJ1-1 and V is TRBV20-1; 7 bases are shared with TRBD1. The length of the CDR3 is 15 residues. CDR1 and CDR2 (germline): DFQATT, SNEGSKA (reference sequence). V lost 6 bases to trimming and J lost 0 bases; unmatched junction nucleotides: 10. CDR3 coding DNA: TGCAGTGCAGTACAGGGGTTGGGAGTGAACACTGAAGCTTTCTTT. Its translation is CSAVQGLGVNTEAFF.

As to this clonotype: Possible read error: a much larger clone is one base away. The chain combines TRBV2 with TRBJ1-1, with 7 bases aligning to TRBD1. Germline V gene data show CDR1 as SNHLY and CDR2 as FYNNEI. This CDR3 has 15 amino acids. The CDR3 loop reads CASGERRQGHTEAFF. In DNA, the CDR3 is TGTGCCAGCGGTGAAAGACGACAGGGCCACACTGAAGCTTTCTTT.

This rearrangement joins TRBV7-9 to TRBJ2-5, with TRBD2 matching over 8 bases. The CDR3 runs 15 residues. In germline, CDR1 is SEHNR, CDR2 FQNEAQ (reference sequence). After removal of 5 bases from V and 5 bases from J, the junction contained 10 bases not matched to a gene. Here the CDR3 reads CASSPSRAGGETQYF. The CDR3 coding sequence is TGTGCCAGCAGCCCCAGTCGGGCGGGAGGTGAGACCCAGTACTTC.

Comment on this clonotype: A single base separates this from a much larger clone, so it may be a read error. The rearrangement links TRBV10-2 to TRBJ1-2; a weak D match, TRBD1 (6 bases). V lost 2 bases and J lost 5, with 9 bases in between. Germline CDR1 reads WSHSY; CDR2 reads SAAADI. The CDR3 spans 13 residues. The CDR3 bases are TGCGCCAGCAGTGAGCACAGGGTATATGGCTACACCTTC. Translated: CASSEHRVYGYTF.

In its sample, this clonotype was seen a few times. The chain recombines TRBV4-1 with TRBJ2-1; 14 nucleotides agree with TRBD2. Trimming took 1 base from V and 8 from J; bases not matched to a gene: 7. Germline CDR1 MGHRA, CDR2 YSYEKL. This CDR3 is built from 17 residues. The CDR3 DNA reads TGCGCCAGCAGCCAAGGACTAGCGGGGGGGCCTTGGGATGAGCAGTTCTTC. Its protein product is CASSQGLAGGPWDEQFF.

Ten or more counts support this clonotype. The genes are TRBV18 and TRBJ1-5; D ambiguous. V was clipped by 1 base and J by 5 bases, with 6 bases between them. The CDR3 covers 13 residues. The germline CDR1 and CDR2 sequences are KGHSH and LQKENI. The CDR3 nucleotides are TGTGCCAGCTCACCACGGACGGATCAGCCCCAGCATTTT. Protein product: CASSPRTDQPQHF.

This clonotype was detected a few times. V usage is TRBV6-6 and J usage is TRBJ1-1; D not resolved. The CDR3 consists of 15 residues. Germline V CDR1 and CDR2: MNHNY, SVGAGI (reference sequence). Trimming shortened V by 0 bases and J by 5 bases, and 13 bases separated the two germline ends. The CDR3 loop reads CASSYSAAGGTEAFF. CDR3 DNA sequence: TGTGCCAGCAGTTACTCGGCGGCAGGCGGTACTGAAGCTTTCTTT.